Following are 31 T cell receptor beta chains from one sample sequenced in a study of blood T cell repertoires in COVID-19 (dated by TCRdb to 2020 to 2021). Receptors were amplified or captured by the immunoSEQ multiplex PCR assay. TCRdb's version of the immuneACCESS table is confined to in-frame rearrangements and falls short of the full clone set. An unresolved V gene accounts for under half of the shortfall where checked; the remainder is of unknown origin. A total of around 98,000 clones appear in this sample, more than 60% of them only once. Jointly, the top ten make up approximately 25% of the sample. The sample was peripheral blood. Receptors originate from a man between 65 and 79 years old with acute or convalescent COVID-19.

The gene calls are TRBV28 and TRBJ1-3, with 7 bases aligning to TRBD1. The germline V gene encodes CDR1 MDHEN and CDR2 SYDVKM. V lost 8 bases to trimming and J lost 4 bases; unmatched junction nucleotides: 8. The CDR3 has 14 amino acids. CDR3 in amino acids: CASGSGTAGNTIYF. The DNA of the CDR3 is TGTGCCAGCGGATCCGGGACAGCCGGAAACACCATATATTTT.

The chain is built from TRBV15 and TRBJ1-1; the D is unclear. This CDR3 is built from 17 residues. V lost 5 bases and J lost 7, with 26 bases in between. The germline gives CDR1 LNHNV, CDR2 YYDKDF (reference sequence). The CDR3 DNA reads TGTGCCACCAGCGGAGGCGGTATCCTGGTGGGCCGGGGTGAAGCTTTCTTT. Its translation: CATSGGGILVGRGEAFF.

This chain connects TRBV29-1 to TRBJ1-1, with 7 bases that match TRBD1. The junction had 7 bases not matched to a gene; V was cut back by 6 bases and J by 3 bases. Germline V gene data show CDR1 as SQVTM and CDR2 as ANQGSEA. The CDR3 runs to 13 residues. CDR3 DNA: TGCAGCGTCATGACAGGGTGGGACACTGAAGCTTTCTTT. The encoded protein is CSVMTGWDTEAFF.

The chain carries TRBV2 and TRBJ2-7, with 7 nucleotides matching TRBD1. Germline lookup yields CDR1 SNHLY and CDR2 FYNNEI. There are 14 residues in the CDR3. V lost 7 bases to trimming and J lost 0 bases; unmatched junction nucleotides: 6. The CDR3 sequence: CASKAGGFSYEQYF. Here the CDR3 DNA reads TGTGCCAGCAAAGCAGGGGGTTTCTCCTACGAGCAGTACTTC.

This chain uses TRBV3-1 (or the pseudogene TRBV3-2) with TRBJ2-7; TRBD2 might be the D (7 bases). The V and J ends lost 8 bases and 4 bases respectively, with 15 bases between them. Germline V lookup: CDR1 LGHDT, CDR2 YNNKEL (reference sequence). CDR3 length: 13 amino acids. The CDR3 loop reads CASGRGGEYEQYF. CDR3 bases: TGTGCCAGCGGGAGGGGGGGAGAATACGAGCAGTACTTC.

The DNA of the CDR3 is TGTGCCAGCAGCCACATGTACAATGAGCAGTTCTTC. It encodes CASSHMYNEQFF. The gene calls are TRBV13 and TRBJ2-1; D not certain. V lost 5 bases, J lost 4 bases, and 6 bases lay in between. Germline CDR1 is PRHDT and CDR2 is FYEKMQ (reference sequence). The CDR3 runs 12 residues.

The chain employs TRBV29-1 and TRBJ1-5; no clear D. Germline lookup yields CDR1 SQVTM and CDR2 ANQGSEA. V lost 0 bases, J lost 6 bases, and 6 bases lay in between. This CDR3 has 12 residues. The CDR3 DNA sequence: TGCAGCGTTGAAGAACCCGGTCAGCCCCAGCATTTT. This gives the protein CSVEEPGQPQHF.

This chain uses TRBV30 with TRBJ2-3; TRBD1 aligns across 11 bases. The V gene's germline CDR1 is GTSNPN and CDR2 SVGIG (reference sequence). Trimming took 5 bases from V and 3 from J; bases not matched to a gene: 1. This CDR3 comprises 13 residues. In DNA form, the CDR3 reads TGTGCCTGGGGGACAGGGGGGACAGATACGCAGTATTTT. Encoded protein: CAWGTGGTDTQYF.

This clone occurred a few times. J is TRBJ2-7 and V is TRBV11-2; D is perhaps TRBD1 (5 bases). Per the germline V gene, CDR1 is SGHAT and CDR2 is FQNNGV. The V end was cut by 2 bases, the J end by 2 bases, with 10 bases between. There are 14 residues in the CDR3. In nucleotides, the CDR3 is TGTGCCAGCAGCTTAACGGACACCGCCTACGAGCAGTACTTC. Its translation is CASSLTDTAYEQYF.

This clone was counted between two and nine times. V usage is TRBV4-1 and J usage is TRBJ2-7; D perhaps matches TRBD2 (6 bases). This CDR3 comprises 16 residues. Germline V lookup: CDR1 MGHRA, CDR2 YSYEKL. The V end lost 0 bases, the J end lost 3 bases, and 15 bases lay between the germline ends. The DNA for the CDR3 is TGCGCCAGCAGCCAAGAACGGCGGGGCGGCATCTACGAGCAGTACTTC. Amino acids: CASSQERRGGIYEQYF.

V usage is TRBV29-1 and J usage is TRBJ1-5; D is ambiguous. The CDR3 runs 13 residues. The V end lost 4 bases, the J end lost 6 bases, and 13 bases lay between the germline ends. Germline values: CDR1 SQVTM, CDR2 ANQGSEA. CDR3 sequence reads: CSVGGGKGQPQHF. The CDR3 DNA is TGCAGCGTTGGAGGAGGGAAGGGTCAGCCCCAGCATTTT.

The table lists this clone with a few counts. The rearrangement links TRBV5-5 to TRBJ1-3; a possible D gene is TRBD1 (5 bases). The CDR3 contains 13 residues. V was pared by 5 bases and J by 3 bases, with 9 bases between. Germline CDR1 reads SGHKS; CDR2 reads YYEKEE (reference sequence). The CDR3 coding sequence is TGTGCCAGCAGTTCGGACATTGGAAACACCATATATTTT. Translating gives CASSSDIGNTIYF.

This clone came up a few times. V is TRBV5-1 and J is TRBJ1-2, with a weak D call TRBD1 (6 bases). Germline loops: CDR1 SGHRS, CDR2 YFSETQ. Between the trimmed V and J ends, which lost 0 bases and 2 bases, there was a span of 8 bases. CDR3 length: 14 residues. Here the CDR3 reads CASSLDRANYGYTF. The DNA for the CDR3 is TGCGCCAGCAGCTTGGACAGGGCCAACTATGGCTACACCTTC.

The gene calls are TRBV27 and TRBJ2-7; 8 bases match TRBD2. From germline, CDR1 is MNHEY and CDR2 SMNVEV (reference sequence). The trim removed 7 bases at V and 1 base at J, leaving 6 bases unmatched. This CDR3 is built from 14 residues. CDR3 DNA: TGTGCCAGCACTTTGACTAGCGCTTCCTACGAGCAGTACTTC. It yields the protein CASTLTSASYEQYF.

The CDR3 here is CASSATSGTSEQYF. DNA of the CDR3: TGTGCCAGCAGCGCGACTAGCGGGACGAGTGAGCAGTACTTC. This chain connects TRBV7-8 to TRBJ2-7; 11 bases map to TRBD2. The trim removed 5 bases at V and 7 bases at J, leaving 7 bases unmatched. Germline loops: CDR1 SGHVS, CDR2 FQNEAQ. CDR3 size: 14 residues.

The DNA of the CDR3 is TGTGCCAGCACCTTGGGCCCCGCGGGGCCTTTCTTT. Its translation is CASTLGPAGPFF. The rearrangement links TRBV28 to TRBJ1-1; tentatively, D is TRBD1 (5 bases). This CDR3 region has 12 residues. The germline gives CDR1 MDHEN, CDR2 SYDVKM. V gave up 7 bases and J gave up 12 bases, with 18 bases separating them.

This clone was seen just once. This chain joins TRBV21-1 and TRBJ1-6; the table assigns TRBD1, which was not confirmed against the DNA. TRBV21-1 is tagged as a pseudogene. The CDR3 is 18 residues long. CDR3 coding DNA: TGTGCCAGCAGCGCCCGGGACAGGGGGCGTTCCTATAATTCACCCCTCCACTTT. Protein: CASSARDRGRSYNSPLHF.

This sequence joins TRBV4-2 and TRBJ2-3; 8 positions agree with TRBD2. Looked up from germline, CDR1 is LGHNA and CDR2 is YNFKEQ. Losses at the gene ends were 4 bases for V and 4 bases for J; bases not matched to a gene: 10. CDR3 length equals 16 residues. CDR3 in DNA: TGTGCCAGCAGCCTCTCCGCAGCGGGAGTCTCAGATACGCAGTATTTT. Protein product: CASSLSAAGVSDTQYF.

The rearrangement uses TRBV7-3 and TRBJ2-1, with TRBD2 matching over 9 bases. This CDR3 is 16 amino acids long. The germline V gene has CDR1 SGHTA and CDR2 FQGTGA. Germline trimming cut 0 bases from V and 11 bases from J; bases unmatched to any gene: 11. The CDR3 sequence is CASSLTGSGSGSKQFF. The CDR3 DNA is TGTGCCAGCAGCTTAACCGGTAGCGGGAGCGGGTCTAAGCAGTTCTTC.

V and J are TRBV5-5 and TRBJ2-2, with D uncertain. The CDR3 is made up of 15 amino acids. The ends were cut back, 2 bases at V and 2 bases at J, with 10 bases in the middle. Germline V CDR1 and CDR2: SGHKS, YYEKEE (reference sequence). The CDR3 region has the DNA TGTGCCAGCAGCTTTCAGCACAGAAACACCGGGGAGCTGTTTTTT. It encodes CASSFQHRNTGELFF. The full variable domain, rest sourced from reference TRBV5-5 and TRBJ2-2, is DAGVTQSPTHLIKTRGQQVTLRCSPISGHKSVSWYQQVLGQGPQFIFQYYEKEERGRGNFPDRFSARQFPNYSSELNVNALLLGDSALYLCASSFQHRNTGELFFGEGSRLTVL.

The chain has TRBV4-2 and TRBJ2-1; TRBD2 matches 9 bases. The trim removed 1 base at V and 0 bases at J, leaving 10 bases unmatched. The CDR3 length is 19 residues. The germline V gene encodes CDR1 LGHNA and CDR2 YNFKEQ. CDR3 sequence (DNA): TGTGCCAGCAGCCAAGTTCGAGCGGGAGGCCCCAGCTCCTACAATGAGCAGTTCTTC. Protein: CASSQVRAGGPSSYNEQFF.

The chain recombines TRBV24-1 with TRBJ1-5; 12 nucleotides agree with TRBD1. CDR1 KGHDR and CDR2 SFDVKD come from the germline V gene. V trimming: 4 bases; J trimming: 4 bases; junction bases outside the gene matches: 4. The CDR3 extends over 16 amino acids. CDR3 bases: TGTGCCACCAGTGACGGGACAGGGGGCCCGAATCAGCCCCAGCATTTT. Protein sequence: CATSDGTGGPNQPQHF.

The chain couples TRBV13 to TRBJ2-3; 13 bases map to TRBD2. Germline V gene sequence: CDR1 PRHDT, CDR2 FYEKMQ (reference sequence). J lost 1 base, V lost 0 bases, and 7 bases had no gene match. The CDR3 runs to 19 residues. The CDR3 nucleotides read TGTGCCAGCAGCTTAGGTACTAGCGGGAGGGCCTTCGGCACAGATACGCAGTATTTT. The encoded protein is CASSLGTSGRAFGTDTQYF.

This clone was picked up a small number of times. The chain employs TRBV27 and TRBJ2-1; 13 bases line up with TRBD2. The germline V gene encodes CDR1 MNHEY and CDR2 SMNVEV (reference sequence). With 6 bases clipped from V and 6 bases from J, the junction kept 2 bases outside the gene matches. The CDR3 length is 14 residues. The DNA of the CDR3 is TGTGCCAGCAGCGGGACTAGCGGGATCAATGAGCAGTTCTTC. It encodes CASSGTSGINEQFF.

This clone is a singleton in its sample. This sequence joins TRBV5-6 and TRBJ1-2, with 10 bases aligning to TRBD1. The V and J ends lost 5 bases and 4 bases, in that order; junction bases with no gene match: 20. CDR1 and CDR2 from the germline V gene are SGHDT and YYEEEE. CDR3 length: 19 residues. CDR3 in DNA: TGTGCCAGCAGTTCGACCGGACAGGGGGGTAACGCTCCCCCCTATGGCTACACCTTC. Translation: CASSSTGQGGNAPPYGYTF.

The chain combines TRBV3-1 (or the pseudogene TRBV3-2) with TRBJ1-5; D gene ambiguous. Germline V CDR1 and CDR2: LGHDT, YNNKEL (reference sequence). The length of the CDR3 is 13 residues. V was pared by 0 bases and J by 4 bases, with 4 bases between. The CDR3 loop reads CASSQDRNQPQHF. Here the CDR3 DNA reads TGTGCCAGCAGCCAAGACAGGAATCAGCCCCAGCATTTT.

The rearrangement uses TRBV6-5 and TRBJ1-2; possible D gene TRBD1, 5 bases. CDR1 MNHEY and CDR2 SVGAGI come from the germline V gene. This CDR3 is 14 amino acids long. Trimming stripped 0 bases from V and 4 bases from J, with 9 bases between. Here the CDR3 reads CASSYSSQGYGYTF. The DNA for the CDR3 is TGTGCCAGCAGTTACTCGAGTCAGGGCTATGGCTACACCTTC.

This clone occurred a few times. V is TRBV6-5 and J is TRBJ2-7; 10 nucleotides match TRBD2. The germline gives CDR1 MNHEY, CDR2 SVGAGI. J gave up 2 bases and V 5 bases, and 6 bases lay outside the gene matches. The CDR3 has 15 amino acids. The CDR3 here is CASSPIAGGPYEQYF. In nucleotides, the CDR3 is TGTGCCAGCAGTCCGATAGCGGGAGGTCCCTACGAGCAGTACTTC.

The genes are TRBV9 and TRBJ1-2; D is unresolved. The V gene's germline CDR1 is SGDLS and CDR2 YYNGEE. CDR3 length: 13 amino acids. V gave up 0 bases and J gave up 7 bases, with 10 bases separating them. The CDR3 bases are TGTGCCAGCAGCGTAGGTCCGATCGGTGGCTACACCTTC. Amino acids: CASSVGPIGGYTF.

This chain joins TRBV29-1 and TRBJ1-5; TRBD1 agrees at 7 bases. The J segment lost 2 bases and the V segment lost 4 bases, leaving 8 bases of the junction unmatched. Germline CDR1 and CDR2: SQVTM and ANQGSEA. This CDR3 contains 15 residues. The CDR3 DNA reads TGCAGCGTTGGGTCGGGGCAGGGGGGCAATCAGCCCCAGCATTTT. Translated, it gives CSVGSGQGGNQPQHF.

CDR3 residues: CASSPTGPEQYF. CDR3 bases: TGTGCCAGCAGCCCGACAGGTCCCGAGCAGTACTTC. This chain joins TRBV7-2 and TRBJ2-7; a weak D match, TRBD1 (6 bases). Germline CDR1 SGHTA, CDR2 FQGNSA. The V and J ends lost 5 bases and 6 bases respectively, with 11 bases between them. The CDR3 runs to 12 residues. Looking up the rest from reference TRBV7-2 and TRBJ2-7 gives the full variable domain: GAGVSQSPSNKVTEKGKDVELRCDPISGHTALYWYRQSLGQGLEFLIYFQGNSAPDKSGLPSDRFSAERTGGSVSTLTIQRTQQEDSAVYLCASSPTGPEQYFGPGTRLTVT.